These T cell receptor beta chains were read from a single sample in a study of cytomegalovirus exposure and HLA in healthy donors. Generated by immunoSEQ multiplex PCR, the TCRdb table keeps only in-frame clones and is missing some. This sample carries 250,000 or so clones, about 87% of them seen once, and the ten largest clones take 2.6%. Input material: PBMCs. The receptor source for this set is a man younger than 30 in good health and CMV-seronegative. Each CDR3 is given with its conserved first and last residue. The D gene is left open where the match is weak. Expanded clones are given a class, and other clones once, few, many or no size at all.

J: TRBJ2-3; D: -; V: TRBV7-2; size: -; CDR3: CASSLTGHSSTDTQYF; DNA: TGTGCCAGCAGCCTCACGGGACATTCTTCCACAGATACGCAGTATTTT
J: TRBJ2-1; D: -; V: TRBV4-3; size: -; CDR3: CASSQDPDSEGHEQFF; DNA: TGCGCCAGCAGCCAAGATCCGGACAGCGAGGGGCATGAGCAGTTCTTC
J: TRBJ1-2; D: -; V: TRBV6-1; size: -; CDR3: CASSSSNYGYTF; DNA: TGTGCCAGCAGTTCTTCTAACTATGGCTACACCTTC
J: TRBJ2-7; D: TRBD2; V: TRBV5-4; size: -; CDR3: CASSLDVGGYEQYF; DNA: TGTGCCAGCAGCTTGGATGTGGGAGGGTACGAGCAGTACTTC
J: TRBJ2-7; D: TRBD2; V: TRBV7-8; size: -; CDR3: CASSLGLAGGGRDPYEQYF; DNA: TGTGCCAGCAGCCTTGGACTAGCGGGAGGAGGGAGAGACCCCTACGAGCAGTACTTC
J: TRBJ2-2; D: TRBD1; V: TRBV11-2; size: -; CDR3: CASSLGSRDRFNTGELFF; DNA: TGTGCCAGCAGCTTAGGTTCCCGGGACAGATTCAACACCGGGGAGCTGTTTTTT
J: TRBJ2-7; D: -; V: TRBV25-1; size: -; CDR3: CASSARELSYEQYF; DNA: TGTGCCAGCAGTGCTCGGGAATTGTCCTACGAGCAGTACTTC
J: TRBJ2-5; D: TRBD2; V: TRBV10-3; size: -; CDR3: CAISALAGGQETQYF; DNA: TGTGCCATCAGCGCCCTAGCGGGGGGCCAAGAGACCCAGTACTTC
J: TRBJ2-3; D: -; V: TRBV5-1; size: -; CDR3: CASSLAGLRDTQYF; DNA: TGCGCCAGCAGCTTGGCCGGTCTGAGAGATACGCAGTATTTT
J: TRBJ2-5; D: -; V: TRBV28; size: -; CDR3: CASSTPPGSGLQETQYF; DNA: TGTGCCAGCAGTACACCCCCAGGGTCAGGGTTACAAGAGACCCAGTACTTC
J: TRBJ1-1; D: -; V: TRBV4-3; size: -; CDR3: CASSQDVWRTDEAFF; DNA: TGCGCCAGCAGCCAAGATGTCTGGAGGACAGATGAAGCTTTCTTT
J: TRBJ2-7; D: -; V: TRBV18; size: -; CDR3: CASSPRAYEQYF; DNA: TGTGCCAGCTCACCTAGAGCCTACGAGCAGTACTTC
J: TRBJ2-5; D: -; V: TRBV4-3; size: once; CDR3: CASSQDGGLGETQYF; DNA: TGCGCCAGCAGCCAAGACGGGGGGCTGGGGGAGACCCAGTACTTC
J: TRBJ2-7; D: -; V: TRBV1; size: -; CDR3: CTSSPPGQGLRGQYF; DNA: TGCACCAGCAGCCCGCCGGGACAGGGGCTACGAGGGCAGTACTTC
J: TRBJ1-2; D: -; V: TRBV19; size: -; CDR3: CASSITPGSYGYTF; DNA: TGTGCCAGTAGTATAACCCCGGGGAGCTATGGCTACACCTTC
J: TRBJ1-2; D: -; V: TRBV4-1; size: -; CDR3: CASSQVLTNYGYTF; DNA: TGCGCCAGCAGCCAAGTTCTAACTAACTATGGCTACACCTTC
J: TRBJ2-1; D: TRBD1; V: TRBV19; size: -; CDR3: CAKTGRSYNEQFF; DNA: TGTGCCAAGACAGGGCGGTCCTACAATGAGCAGTTCTTC
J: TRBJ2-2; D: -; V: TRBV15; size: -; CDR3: CATRGLLNTGELFF; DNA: TGTGCCACCAGGGGACTGCTAAACACCGGGGAGCTGTTTTTT
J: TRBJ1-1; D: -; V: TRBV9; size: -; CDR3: CASSVEAVNTEAFF; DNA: TGTGCCAGCAGCGTAGAAGCGGTGAACACTGAAGCTTTCTTT
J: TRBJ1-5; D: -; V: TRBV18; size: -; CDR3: CASSPQGLDWSNQPQHF; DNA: TGTGCCAGCTCACCCCAAGGACTAGACTGGTCCAATCAGCCCCAGCATTTT
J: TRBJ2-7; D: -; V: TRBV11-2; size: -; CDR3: CASSLVLPSYEQYF; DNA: TGTGCCAGCAGCTTAGTTCTCCCCAGCTACGAGCAGTACTTC
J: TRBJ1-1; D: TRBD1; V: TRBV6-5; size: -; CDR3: CASRRDSMNTEAFF; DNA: TGTGCCAGCAGACGGGACAGTATGAACACTGAAGCTTTCTTT
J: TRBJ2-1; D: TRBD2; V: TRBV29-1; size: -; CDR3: CSVGGLAGANEQFF; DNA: TGCAGCGTTGGCGGGCTAGCGGGAGCCAATGAGCAGTTCTTC
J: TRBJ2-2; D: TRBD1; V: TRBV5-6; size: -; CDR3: CASSKTGGLYPGELFF; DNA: TGTGCCAGCAGCAAAACAGGGGGCCTATATCCCGGGGAGCTGTTTTTT
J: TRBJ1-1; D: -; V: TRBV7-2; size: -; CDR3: CASRSTGNTEAFF; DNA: TGTGCCAGCAGATCCACAGGGAACACTGAAGCTTTCTTT
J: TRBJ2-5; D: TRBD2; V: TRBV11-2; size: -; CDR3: CASSFGAGSRETQYF; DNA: TGTGCCAGCAGCTTTGGAGCGGGGTCGAGAGAGACCCAGTACTTC
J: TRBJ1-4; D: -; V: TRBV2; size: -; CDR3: CASLREGGEKLFF; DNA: TGTGCCAGTCTCCGGGAGGGGGGAGAAAAACTGTTTTTT
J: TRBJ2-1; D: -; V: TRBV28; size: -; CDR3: CASSSSTREQFF; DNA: TGTGCCAGCAGCTCAAGCACCCGGGAGCAGTTCTTC
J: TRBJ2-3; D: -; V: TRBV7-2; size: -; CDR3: CASSFRRNTDTQYF; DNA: TGTGCCAGCAGCTTTCGGCGGAACACAGATACGCAGTATTTT
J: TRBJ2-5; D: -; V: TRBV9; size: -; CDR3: CASSVVIGPRWETQYF; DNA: TGTGCCAGCAGCGTCGTAATTGGGCCACGCTGGGAGACCCAGTACTTC
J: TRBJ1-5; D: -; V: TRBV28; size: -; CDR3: CASSLTGRRHQPQHF; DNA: TGTGCCAGCAGCTTGACAGGCAGAAGACATCAGCCCCAGCATTTT
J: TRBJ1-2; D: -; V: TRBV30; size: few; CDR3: CAWSRQNYGYTF; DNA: TGTGCCTGGAGTAGACAGAACTATGGCTACACCTTC